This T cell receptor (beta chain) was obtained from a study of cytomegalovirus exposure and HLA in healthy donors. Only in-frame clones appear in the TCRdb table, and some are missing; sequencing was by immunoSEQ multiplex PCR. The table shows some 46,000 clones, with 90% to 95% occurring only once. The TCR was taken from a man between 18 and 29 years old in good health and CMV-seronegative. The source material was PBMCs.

Here the CDR3 reads CASSRDTSGYTF. The CDR3 coding sequence is TGTGCCAGCAGTCGGGACACAAGTGGCTACACCTTC. The gene calls are TRBV6-5 and TRBJ1-2, with D perhaps matching TRBD1 (6 bases). Germline assignment: CDR1 MNHEY and CDR2 SVGAGI. Trimming cost V 5 bases and J 7 bases, with 11 bases left between them. There are 12 residues in the CDR3.